The TCR beta chain under discussion was sequenced for a study of T cells in Graves' hyperthyroidism and ophthalmopathy. The CDR3 covers 16 residues. Germline V CDR1 and CDR2: MDHEN, SYDVKM. V gave up 5 bases and J gave up 7 bases; unmatched junction bases: 10. Uncontrolled infection, other autoimmune disease, pregnancy or lactation disqualified patients from enrolment. Diagnosis relied on clinical symptoms, serum thyroxine and TRAb, thyroid ultrasound and orbital computed tomography. The TCR beta CDR3 regions underwent amplification using RNA transcripts as the source. TCR CDR3 underwent first-round RT-PCR with the HTBI primer set. MiXCR, run by TCRdb on the multiplex PCR reads, gives a single entry per CDR3 protein. Of approximately 370,000 distinct CDR3 sequences in the sample, approximately 17% were seen once. This clonotype occurred many times.

This chain links TRBV28 with TRBJ1-6; 8 nucleotides line up with TRBD1. The sequencing sample was made of blood. The sequence was collected from a young woman with Graves' hyperthyroidism that later progressed to Graves' ophthalmopathy. The CDR3 DNA follows: TGTGCCAGCAGTCCATTTCCGGACAGGGCCAATTCACCCCTCCACTTT. Translated, it gives CASSPFPDRANSPLHF. The whole variable domain, filled in from reference TRBV28 and TRBJ1-6, reads DVKVTQSSRYLVKRTGEKVFLECVQDMDHENMFWYRQDPGLGLRLIYFSYDVKMKEKGDIPEGYSVSREKKERFSLILESASTNQTSMYLCASSPFPDRANSPLHFGNGTRLTVT.